This T cell receptor (beta chain) derives from a study of T cells in Graves' hyperthyroidism and ophthalmopathy. From germline, CDR1 is SGHTA and CDR2 FQGNSA. The V end was cut by 1 base, the J end by 5 bases, with 11 bases between. CDR3 length equals 15 residues. This clonotype was observed many times. The CDR3 regions of TCR beta were amplified from RNA transcripts. First-round RT-PCR of the TCR CDR3 relied on the HTBI primer set. From the multiplex PCR reads, TCRdb called clonotypes with MiXCR, one entry per CDR3 protein. This sample has 300,000 to 500,000 distinct CDR3 sequences, with over 12% found just once.

The gene calls are TRBV7-2 and TRBJ1-4, with a tentative D call TRBD1 (6 bases). The TCR sequence derives from a middle-aged man with Graves' ophthalmopathy. Sequencing was carried out using blood. The DNA of the CDR3 is TGTGCCAGCAGCTTAGTGGACAGCTGGAATGAAAAACTGTTTTTT. As protein: CASSLVDSWNEKLFF.